This TCR beta chain was observed in a study of cytomegalovirus exposure and HLA in healthy donors. It was with 60 Vbeta and 13 Jbeta primers that the PCR ran. Here immunoSEQ multiplex PCR was the method, and the copy in TCRdb shows in-frame clones only, minus some. The data hold approximately 210,000 clones, with approximately 83% observed a single time. This TCR came from a woman aged 45-59 years in good health and CMV-seropositive. The sample was PBMCs.

CDR3 nucleotides: TGTGCCAGCAGTTACTCTGATGGAGGAAGTAGGTGGGAGCAGTACTTC. It is translated as CASSYSDGGSRWEQYF. The chain couples TRBV6-5 to TRBJ2-7; perhaps TRBD2 as D (5 bases). Germline V gene sequence: CDR1 MNHEY, CDR2 SVGAGI. The germline V and J ends were trimmed by 0 bases and 7 bases, with 19 bases remaining between them. CDR3 length: 16 amino acids.